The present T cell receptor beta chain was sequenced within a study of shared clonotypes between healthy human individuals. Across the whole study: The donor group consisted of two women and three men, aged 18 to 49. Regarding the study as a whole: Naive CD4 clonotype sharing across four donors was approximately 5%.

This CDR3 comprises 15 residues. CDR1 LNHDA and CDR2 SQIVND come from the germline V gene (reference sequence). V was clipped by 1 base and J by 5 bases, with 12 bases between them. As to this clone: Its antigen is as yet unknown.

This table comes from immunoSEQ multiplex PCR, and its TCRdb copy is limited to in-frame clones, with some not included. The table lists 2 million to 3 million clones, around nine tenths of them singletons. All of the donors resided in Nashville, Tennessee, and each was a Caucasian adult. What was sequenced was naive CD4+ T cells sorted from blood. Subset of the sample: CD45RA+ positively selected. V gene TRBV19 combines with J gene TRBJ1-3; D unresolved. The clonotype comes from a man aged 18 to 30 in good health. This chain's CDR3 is CASSIGGSFRNTIYF. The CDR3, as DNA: TGTGCCAGTAGTATAGGAGGCAGCTTCAGAAACACCATATATTTT. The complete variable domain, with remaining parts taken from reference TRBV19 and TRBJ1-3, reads DGGITQSPKYLFRKEGQNVTLSCEQNLNHDAMYWYRQDPGQGLRLIYYSQIVNDFQKGDIAEGYSVSREKKESFPLTVTSAQKNPTAFYLCASSIGGSFRNTIYFGEGSWLTVV.